Given below is one TCR beta chain in context. The source of the sample is a study of blood T cell repertoires in COVID-19. Authors' data handling: Scientists estimated how many nucleated cells there were by amplifying reference gene primers. Data came from immunoSEQ multiplex PCR; TCRdb stores just in-frame clones and leaves some out. D and trimming were read from the DNA, whereas the V and J calls and clone size are those reported in that table. The data show 250,000 to 350,000 clones, with about 90% seen just once and 2.5% to 3.5% held by the top ten. The material sequenced was peripheral blood. This receptor was taken from a woman aged 25-40 years with COVID-19, enrolled during active disease.

This chain's CDR3 is CASSIRTSGNQPQHF. The DNA of the CDR3 is TGTGCCAGTAGTATTAGGACATCGGGCAATCAGCCCCAGCATTTT. The chain employs TRBV19 and TRBJ1-5; D possibly corresponds to TRBD1 (5 bases). The CDR3 runs 15 residues. The germline CDR1 and CDR2 sequences are LNHDA and SQIVND (reference sequence). Trimming left V 3 bases short and J 2 bases short, with 11 bases between.